The clone carrying this TCR beta chain was counted once. The data stem from a study of early stage breast cancer tumors. Assay: immunoSEQ multiplex PCR; the TCRdb copy retains only in-frame clones and omits some. The table has more than 65,000 clones, around 80% seen once; the top ten hold about 4.5%. The source is a person aged 35 to 50 with breast cancer. Sequencing was done on a sample of blood.

CDR3 in amino acids: CASSEASGNTIYF. The CDR3 bases are TGTGCCAGCAGTGAAGCCAGTGGAAACACCATATATTTT. This rearrangement joins TRBV6-1 to TRBJ1-3, with unresolved D. V lost 0 bases and J lost 3, with 3 bases in between. Germline CDR1 reads MNHNS; CDR2 reads SASEGT. This CDR3 spans 13 amino acids.